This T cell receptor beta chain was recovered during a study of CD8 T cells in Susac syndrome. RNA in amounts of roughly 0.5 to 1 ug was reverse transcribed with random hexamers. TCRdb re-called the immunoSEQ multiplex PCR reads through MiXCR, storing one row per CDR3 protein. The data contain about 150,000 distinct CDR3 sequences, 95% of them seen just once; the ten biggest clones take up 0.14% to 0.15%. The sequenced sample consisted of CD8+ T cells from PBMCs. The sequence was obtained from a human donor with multiple sclerosis.

This CDR3 reads CASSQVLANNEQYF. CDR3 DNA: TGTGCCAGCAGCCAAGTGCTAGCGAACAACGAGCAGTACTTC. The gene calls are TRBV3-1 and TRBJ2-7; D possibly corresponds to TRBD2 (6 bases). Trimming removed 1 base from V and 5 bases from J, with 12 bases in between. The length of the CDR3 is 14 residues. Germline V gene lookup returns CDR1 LGHDT and CDR2 YNNKEL (reference sequence).